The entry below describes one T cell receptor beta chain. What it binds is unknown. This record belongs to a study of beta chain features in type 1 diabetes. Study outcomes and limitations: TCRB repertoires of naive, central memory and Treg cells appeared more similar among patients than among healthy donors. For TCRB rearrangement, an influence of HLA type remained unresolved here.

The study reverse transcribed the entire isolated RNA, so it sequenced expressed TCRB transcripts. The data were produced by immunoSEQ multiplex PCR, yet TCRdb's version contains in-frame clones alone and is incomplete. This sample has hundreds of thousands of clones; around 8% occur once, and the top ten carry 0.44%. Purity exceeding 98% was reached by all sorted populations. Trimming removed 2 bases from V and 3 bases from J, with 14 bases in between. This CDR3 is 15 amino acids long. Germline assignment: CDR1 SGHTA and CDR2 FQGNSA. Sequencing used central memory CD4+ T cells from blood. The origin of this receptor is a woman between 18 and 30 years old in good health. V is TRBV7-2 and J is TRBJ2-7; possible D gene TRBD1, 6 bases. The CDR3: CASSLIWDNYYEQYF. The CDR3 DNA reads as TGTGCCAGCAGCTTAATATGGGACAACTACTACGAGCAGTACTTC.